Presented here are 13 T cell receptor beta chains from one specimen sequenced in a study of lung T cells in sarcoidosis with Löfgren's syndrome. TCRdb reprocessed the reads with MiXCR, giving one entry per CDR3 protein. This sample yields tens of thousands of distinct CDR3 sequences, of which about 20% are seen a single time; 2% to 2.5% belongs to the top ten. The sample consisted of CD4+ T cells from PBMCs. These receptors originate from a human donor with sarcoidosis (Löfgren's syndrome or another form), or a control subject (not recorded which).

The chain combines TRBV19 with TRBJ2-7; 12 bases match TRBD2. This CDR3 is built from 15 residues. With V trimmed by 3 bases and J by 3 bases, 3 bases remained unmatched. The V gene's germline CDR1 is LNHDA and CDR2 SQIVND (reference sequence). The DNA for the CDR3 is TGTGCCAGTAGTATCGGACTAGCGGGGCACTACGAGCAGTACGTC. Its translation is CASSIGLAGHYEQYV.

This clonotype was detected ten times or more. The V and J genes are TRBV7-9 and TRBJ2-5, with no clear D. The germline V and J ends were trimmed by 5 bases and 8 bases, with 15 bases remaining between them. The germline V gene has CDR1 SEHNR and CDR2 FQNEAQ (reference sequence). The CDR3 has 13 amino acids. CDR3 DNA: TGTGCCAGCAGCGGCCAGACGACGGGCACCCAGTACTTC. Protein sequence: CASSGQTTGTQYF.

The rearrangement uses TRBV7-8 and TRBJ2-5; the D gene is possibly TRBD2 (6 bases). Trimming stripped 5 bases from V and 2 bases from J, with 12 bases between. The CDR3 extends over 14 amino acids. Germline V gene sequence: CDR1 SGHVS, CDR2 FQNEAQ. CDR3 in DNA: TGTGCCAGCAGCCTCAGGGACTTGCAAGAGACCCAGTACTTC. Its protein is CASSLRDLQETQYF.

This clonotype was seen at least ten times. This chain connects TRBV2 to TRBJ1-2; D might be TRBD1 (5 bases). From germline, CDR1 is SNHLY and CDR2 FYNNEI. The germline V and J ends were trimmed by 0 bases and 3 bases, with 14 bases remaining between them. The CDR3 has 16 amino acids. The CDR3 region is CASSEALRGDYYGYTF. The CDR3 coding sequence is TGTGCCAGCAGTGAAGCGCTTCGAGGGGATTACTATGGCTACACCTTC.

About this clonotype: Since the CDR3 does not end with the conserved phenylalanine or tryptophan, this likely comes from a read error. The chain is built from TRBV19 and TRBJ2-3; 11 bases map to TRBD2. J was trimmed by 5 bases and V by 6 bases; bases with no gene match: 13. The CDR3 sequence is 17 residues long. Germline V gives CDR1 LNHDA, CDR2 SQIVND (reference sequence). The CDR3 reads CASSPSLAGGRVDTQYL. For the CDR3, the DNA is TGTGCCAGTAGCCCAAGTCTAGCGGGAGGCCGTGTAGATACGCAGTATCTT.

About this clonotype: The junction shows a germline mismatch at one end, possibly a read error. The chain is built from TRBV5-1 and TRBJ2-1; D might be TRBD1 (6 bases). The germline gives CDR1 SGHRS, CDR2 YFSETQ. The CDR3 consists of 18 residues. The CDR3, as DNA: TGCGCCGGCAGCTTCTACAGGGAACCCCCGAGCTCCTACAATGAGCAGTTCTTC. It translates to CAGSFYREPPSSYNEQFF.

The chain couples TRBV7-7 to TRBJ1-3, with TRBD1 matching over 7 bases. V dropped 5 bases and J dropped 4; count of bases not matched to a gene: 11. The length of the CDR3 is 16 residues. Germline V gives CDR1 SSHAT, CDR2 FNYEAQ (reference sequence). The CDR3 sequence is CASSIKGQTLGNTIYF. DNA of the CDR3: TGTGCCAGCAGCATAAAGGGACAGACTTTGGGAAACACCATATATTTT.

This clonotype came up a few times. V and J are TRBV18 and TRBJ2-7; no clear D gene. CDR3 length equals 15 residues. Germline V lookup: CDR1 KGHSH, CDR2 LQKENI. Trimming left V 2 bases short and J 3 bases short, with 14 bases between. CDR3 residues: CASSPDGRKNYEQYV. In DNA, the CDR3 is TGTGCCAGCTCACCAGACGGACGGAAAAACTACGAGCAGTACGTC.

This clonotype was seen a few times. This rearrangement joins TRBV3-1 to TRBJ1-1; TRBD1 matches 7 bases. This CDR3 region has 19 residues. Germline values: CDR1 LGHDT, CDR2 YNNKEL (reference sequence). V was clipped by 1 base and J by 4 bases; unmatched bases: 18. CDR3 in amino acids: CASSQATARGPVRVTEAFF. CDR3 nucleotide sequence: TGTGCCAGCAGCCAAGCTACCGCTAGGGGGCCAGTCAGAGTCACTGAAGCTTTCTTT.

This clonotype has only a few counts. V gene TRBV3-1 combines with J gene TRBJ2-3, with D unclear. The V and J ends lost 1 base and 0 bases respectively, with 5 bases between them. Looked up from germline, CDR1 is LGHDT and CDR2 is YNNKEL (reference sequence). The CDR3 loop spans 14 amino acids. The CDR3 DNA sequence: TGTGCCAGCAGCCAAGTGGTTAGCACAGATACGCAGTATTTT. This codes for CASSQVVSTDTQYF.

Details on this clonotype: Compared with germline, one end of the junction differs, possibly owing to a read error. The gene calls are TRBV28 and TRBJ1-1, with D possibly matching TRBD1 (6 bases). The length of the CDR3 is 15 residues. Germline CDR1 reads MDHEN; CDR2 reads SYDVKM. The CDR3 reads CASMELGGPNTEALF. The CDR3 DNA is TGTGCCAGCATGGAGCTAGGGGGACCGAACACTGAAGCTCTCTTT.

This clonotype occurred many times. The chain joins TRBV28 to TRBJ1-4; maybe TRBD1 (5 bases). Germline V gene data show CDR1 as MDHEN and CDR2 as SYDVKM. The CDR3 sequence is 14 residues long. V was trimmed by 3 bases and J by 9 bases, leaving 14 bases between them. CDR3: CASSFRGSEKKLFF. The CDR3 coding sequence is TGTGCCAGCAGTTTTCGGGGCTCGGAGAAAAAACTGTTTTTT.

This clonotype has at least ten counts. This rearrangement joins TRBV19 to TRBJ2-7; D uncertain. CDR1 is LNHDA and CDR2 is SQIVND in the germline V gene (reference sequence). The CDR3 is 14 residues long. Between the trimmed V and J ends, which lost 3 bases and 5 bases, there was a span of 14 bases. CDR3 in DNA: TGTGCCAGTAGTATCCCGGACCCTGAGGACGAGCAGTACGTC. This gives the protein CASSIPDPEDEQYV.